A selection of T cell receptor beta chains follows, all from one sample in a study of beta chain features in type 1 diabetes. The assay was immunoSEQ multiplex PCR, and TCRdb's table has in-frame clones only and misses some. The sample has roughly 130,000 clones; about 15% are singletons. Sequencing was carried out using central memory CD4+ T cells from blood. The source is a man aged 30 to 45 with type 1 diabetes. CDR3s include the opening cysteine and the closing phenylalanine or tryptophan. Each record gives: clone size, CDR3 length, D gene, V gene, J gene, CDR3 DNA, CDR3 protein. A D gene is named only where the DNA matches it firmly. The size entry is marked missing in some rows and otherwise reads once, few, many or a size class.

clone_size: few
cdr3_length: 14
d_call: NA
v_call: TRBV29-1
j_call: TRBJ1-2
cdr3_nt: TGCAGCGGGATATATGCAGGAGGGGAACATGGCTACACCTTC
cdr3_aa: CSGIYAGGEHGYTF

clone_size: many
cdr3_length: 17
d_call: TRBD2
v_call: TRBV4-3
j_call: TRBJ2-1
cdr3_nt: TGCGCCAGCAGCCACAACCCCGGGGGGGCCATCTCCAATGAGCAGTTCTTC
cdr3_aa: CASSHNPGGAISNEQFF

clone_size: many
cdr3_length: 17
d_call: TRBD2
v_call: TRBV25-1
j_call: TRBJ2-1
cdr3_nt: TGTGCCAGCAGTGATAGGCGGGGGGGTTCCTCCTACAATGAGCAGTTCTTC
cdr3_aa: CASSDRRGGSSYNEQFF

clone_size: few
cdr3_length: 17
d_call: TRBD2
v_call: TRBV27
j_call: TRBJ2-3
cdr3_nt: TGTGCCAGCAGTACAACCTACGGGGGGGGGTTTACAGATACGCAGTATTTT
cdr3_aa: CASSTTYGGGFTDTQYF

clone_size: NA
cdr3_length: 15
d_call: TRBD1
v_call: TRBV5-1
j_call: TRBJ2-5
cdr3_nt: TGCGCCAGCAGCTCGATAGACAGGGTTCAAGAGACCCAGTACTTC
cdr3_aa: CASSSIDRVQETQYF

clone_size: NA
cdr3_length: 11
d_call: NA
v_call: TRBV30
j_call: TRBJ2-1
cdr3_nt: TGTGCCTGGAGCCGCAGGGGTGAGCAGTTCTTC
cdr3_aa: CAWSRRGEQFF

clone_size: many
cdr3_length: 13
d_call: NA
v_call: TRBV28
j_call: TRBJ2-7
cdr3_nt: TGTGCCAGCACCTCGGGAAACAAGGACGAGCAGTACTTC
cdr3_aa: CASTSGNKDEQYF

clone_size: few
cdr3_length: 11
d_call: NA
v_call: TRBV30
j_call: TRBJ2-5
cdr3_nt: TGTGCCTGGAGTATTGAGGAGACCCAGTACTTC
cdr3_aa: CAWSIEETQYF

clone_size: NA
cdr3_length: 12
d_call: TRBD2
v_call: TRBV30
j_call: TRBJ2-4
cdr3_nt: TGTGCCTGGACTAGCGGGGGGCACATTCAGTACTTC
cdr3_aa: CAWTSGGHIQYF

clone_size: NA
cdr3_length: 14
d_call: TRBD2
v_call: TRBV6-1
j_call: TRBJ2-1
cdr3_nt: TGTGCCAGCATAGCGGGAAGCTCCTACAATGAGCAGTTCTTC
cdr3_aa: CASIAGSSYNEQFF

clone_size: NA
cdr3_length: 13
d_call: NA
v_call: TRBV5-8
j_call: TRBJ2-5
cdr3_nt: TGTGCCAGCAGCCAAGATAAACAAGAGACCCAGTACTTC
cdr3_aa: CASSQDKQETQYF

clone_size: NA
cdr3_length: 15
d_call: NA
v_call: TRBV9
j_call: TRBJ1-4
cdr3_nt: TGTGCCAGCAGCGTAGGACCTACGGGGGATGAAAAACTGTTTTTT
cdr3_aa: CASSVGPTGDEKLFF

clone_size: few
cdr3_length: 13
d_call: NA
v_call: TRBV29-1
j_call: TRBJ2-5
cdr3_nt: TGCAGCGTTGGGTCGGGTAGTCAAGAGACCCAGTACTTC
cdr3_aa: CSVGSGSQETQYF

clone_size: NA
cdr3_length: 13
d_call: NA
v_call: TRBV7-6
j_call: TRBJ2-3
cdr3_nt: TGTGCCAGCCTAGGGCAGGGCACAGATACGCAGTATTTT
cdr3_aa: CASLGQGTDTQYF

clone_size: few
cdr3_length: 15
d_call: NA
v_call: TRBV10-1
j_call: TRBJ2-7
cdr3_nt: TGCGCCAGCAGTGAGTCTGCAGCCGCACCATACGAGCAGTACTTC
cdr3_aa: CASSESAAAPYEQYF

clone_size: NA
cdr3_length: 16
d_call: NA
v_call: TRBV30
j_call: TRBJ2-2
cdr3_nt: TGTGCCTGGAGGCCCGGTCAGGGGCGAAACACCGGGGAGCTGTTTTTT
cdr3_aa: CAWRPGQGRNTGELFF

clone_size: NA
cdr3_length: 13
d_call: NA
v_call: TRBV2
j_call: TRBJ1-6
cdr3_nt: TGTGCCAGCAGAAGGTCCGGGGATTCACCCCTCCACTTT
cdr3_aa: CASRRSGDSPLHF

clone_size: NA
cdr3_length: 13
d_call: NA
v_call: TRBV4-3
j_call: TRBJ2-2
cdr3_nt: TGCGCCAGCAGCCCTTATAATACCGGGGAGCTGTTTTTT
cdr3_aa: CASSPYNTGELFF

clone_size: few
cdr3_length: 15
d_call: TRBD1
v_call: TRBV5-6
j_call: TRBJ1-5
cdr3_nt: TGTGCCAGCAGCAGCCGGGACAGTCACAATCAGCCCCAGCATTTT
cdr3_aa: CASSSRDSHNQPQHF

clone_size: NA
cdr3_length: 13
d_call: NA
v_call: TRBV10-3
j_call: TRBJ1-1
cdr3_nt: TGTGCCATCAGTGTCAGGGGAAGTACTGAAGCTTTCTTT
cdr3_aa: CAISVRGSTEAFF

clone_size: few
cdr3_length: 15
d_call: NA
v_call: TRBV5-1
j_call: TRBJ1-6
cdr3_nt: TGCGCCAGCAGCTTGGGAGACTCCTATAATTCACCCCTCCACTTT
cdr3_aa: CASSLGDSYNSPLHF

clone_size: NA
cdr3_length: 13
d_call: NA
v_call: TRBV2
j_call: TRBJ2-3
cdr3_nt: TGTGCCAGCAGTGGGGACAATCCAGATACGCAGTATTTT
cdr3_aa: CASSGDNPDTQYF

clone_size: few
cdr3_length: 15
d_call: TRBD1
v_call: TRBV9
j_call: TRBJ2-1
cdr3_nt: TGTGCCAGCAGCCCCCGGACAGGGAGCTACAATGAGCAGTTCTTC
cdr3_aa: CASSPRTGSYNEQFF

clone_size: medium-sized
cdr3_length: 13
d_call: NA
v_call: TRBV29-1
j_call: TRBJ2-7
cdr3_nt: TGCAGCGTTGAAGTGCGAGCAGGCAACGAGCAGTACTTC
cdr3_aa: CSVEVRAGNEQYF

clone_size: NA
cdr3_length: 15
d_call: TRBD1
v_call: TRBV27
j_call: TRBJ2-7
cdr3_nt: TGTGCCAGCAGGGCACCGGGACAGGGGACCCACGAGCAGTACTTC
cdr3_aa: CASRAPGQGTHEQYF

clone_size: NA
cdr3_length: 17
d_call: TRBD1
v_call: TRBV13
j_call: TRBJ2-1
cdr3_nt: TGTGCCAGCAGCTTAGTCGTCGGGACAGGGGTTGAGAATGAGCAGTTCTTC
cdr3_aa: CASSLVVGTGVENEQFF

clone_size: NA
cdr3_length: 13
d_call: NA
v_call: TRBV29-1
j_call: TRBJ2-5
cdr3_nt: TGCAGCGTCGCCGGGAGCCACCAAGAGACCCAGTACTTC
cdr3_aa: CSVAGSHQETQYF

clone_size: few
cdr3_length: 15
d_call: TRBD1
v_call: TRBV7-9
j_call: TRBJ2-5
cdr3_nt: TGTGCCAGCAGCTTCTACAGGGGAGAACAAGAGACCCAGTACTTC
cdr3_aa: CASSFYRGEQETQYF

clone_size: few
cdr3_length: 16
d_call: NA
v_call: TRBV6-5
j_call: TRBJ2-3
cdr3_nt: TGTGCCAGCAGTTATGCGGGGGCAGGTTCGACAGATACGCAGTATTTT
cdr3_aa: CASSYAGAGSTDTQYF

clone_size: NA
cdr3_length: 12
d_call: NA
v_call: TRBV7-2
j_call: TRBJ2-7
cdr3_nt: TGTGCCAGCAGCTCACAGGGCGACGAGCAGTACTTC
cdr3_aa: CASSSQGDEQYF

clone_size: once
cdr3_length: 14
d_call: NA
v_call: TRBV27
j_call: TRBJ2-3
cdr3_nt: TGTGCCAGCAGTTTAGCGAACAGCCTGCATACGCAGTATTTT
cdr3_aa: CASSLANSLHTQYF

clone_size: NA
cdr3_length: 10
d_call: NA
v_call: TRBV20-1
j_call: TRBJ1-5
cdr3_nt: TGCAGTGCTAGAGACCGTCACCAGCATTTT
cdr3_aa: CSARDRHQHF

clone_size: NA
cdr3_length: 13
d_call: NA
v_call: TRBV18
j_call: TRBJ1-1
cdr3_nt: TGTGCCAGCTCACCGGGCAGGGACACTGAAGCTTTCTTT
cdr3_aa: CASSPGRDTEAFF

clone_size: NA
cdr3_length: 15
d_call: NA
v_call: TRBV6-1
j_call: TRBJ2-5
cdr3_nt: TGTGCCAGCAGTTCGGAGGGATCGTACCAAGAGACCCAGTACTTC
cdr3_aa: CASSSEGSYQETQYF

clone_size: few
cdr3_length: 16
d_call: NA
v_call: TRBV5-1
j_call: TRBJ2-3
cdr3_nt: TGCGCCAGCAGCTTGACTCTCCGCCCGGGCACAGATACGCAGTATTTT
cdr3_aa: CASSLTLRPGTDTQYF

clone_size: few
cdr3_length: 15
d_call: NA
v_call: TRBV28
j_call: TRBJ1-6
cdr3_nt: TGTGCCAGCAGTTGGGGAGAGACCTATAATTCACCCCTCCACTTT
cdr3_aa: CASSWGETYNSPLHF

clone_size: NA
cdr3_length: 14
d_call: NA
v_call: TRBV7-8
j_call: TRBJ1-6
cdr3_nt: TGTGCCAGCAGCTTCCAGGGTGGCAATTCACCCCTCCACTTT
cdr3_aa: CASSFQGGNSPLHF

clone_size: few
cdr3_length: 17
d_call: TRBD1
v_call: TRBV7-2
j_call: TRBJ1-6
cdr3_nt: TGTGCCAGCAGCTTAGGGACCCCAGGACAGGGCGATTCACCCCTCCACTTT
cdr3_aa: CASSLGTPGQGDSPLHF

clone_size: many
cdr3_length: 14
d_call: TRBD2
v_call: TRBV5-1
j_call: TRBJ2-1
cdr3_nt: TGCGCCAGCAGCCCAAAGGTAGCGGGGACAGAGCAGTTCTTC
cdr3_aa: CASSPKVAGTEQFF

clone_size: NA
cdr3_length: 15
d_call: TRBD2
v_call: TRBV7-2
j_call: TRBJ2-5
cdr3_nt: TGTGCCAGCAGCCCGCGACTAGCAGCGGGGGAGACCCAGTACTTC
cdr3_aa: CASSPRLAAGETQYF

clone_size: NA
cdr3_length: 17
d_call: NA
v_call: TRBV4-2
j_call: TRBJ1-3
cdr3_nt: TGTGCCAGCAGCCAAGCGTTCGGGACAACGACTGGAAACACCATATATTTT
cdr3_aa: CASSQAFGTTTGNTIYF

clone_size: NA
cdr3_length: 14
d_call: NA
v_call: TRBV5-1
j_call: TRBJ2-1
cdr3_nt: TGCGCCAGCAGCTTGGTTGTAGGGGGCAATGAGCAGTTCTTC
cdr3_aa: CASSLVVGGNEQFF

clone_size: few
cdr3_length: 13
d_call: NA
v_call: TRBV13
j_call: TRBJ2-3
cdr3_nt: TGTGCCAGCAGCCAACAGGGTCCAGATACGCAGTATTTT
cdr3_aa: CASSQQGPDTQYF

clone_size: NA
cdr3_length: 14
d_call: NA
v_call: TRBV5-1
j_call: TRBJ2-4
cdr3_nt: TGCGCCAGCTCTGGCGGCCAGTATGCAAACATTCAGTACTTC
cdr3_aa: CASSGGQYANIQYF

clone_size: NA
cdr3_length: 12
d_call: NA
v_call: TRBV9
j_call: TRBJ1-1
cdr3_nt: TGTGCCAGCAGCCCGAGAGGTACTGAAGCTTTCTTT
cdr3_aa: CASSPRGTEAFF

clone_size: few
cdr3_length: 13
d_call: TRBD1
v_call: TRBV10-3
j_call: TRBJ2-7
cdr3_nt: TGTGCCATCACGACCAGGGGGCTAGGCGAGCAGTACTTC
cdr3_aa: CAITTRGLGEQYF

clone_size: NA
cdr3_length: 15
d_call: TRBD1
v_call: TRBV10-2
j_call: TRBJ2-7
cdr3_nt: TGCGCCAGCAGTGAAGGGGGCTCCAGCTCCTACGAGCAGTACTTC
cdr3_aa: CASSEGGSSSYEQYF

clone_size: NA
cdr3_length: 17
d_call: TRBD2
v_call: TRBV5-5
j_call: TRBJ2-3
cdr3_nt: TGTGCCAGCAGCTTGGTCGGCGGGGGGGCCGAGACAGATACGCAGTATTTT
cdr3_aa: CASSLVGGGAETDTQYF

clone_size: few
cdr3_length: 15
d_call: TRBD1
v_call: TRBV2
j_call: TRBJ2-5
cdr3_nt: TGTGCCAGCAGTGAAGCGCAGGGGGTTCAAGAGACCCAGTACTTC
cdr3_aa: CASSEAQGVQETQYF

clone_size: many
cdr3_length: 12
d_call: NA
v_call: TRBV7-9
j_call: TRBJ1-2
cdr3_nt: TGTGCCAGCGAAGAAGGGGACTATGGCTACACCTTC
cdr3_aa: CASEEGDYGYTF

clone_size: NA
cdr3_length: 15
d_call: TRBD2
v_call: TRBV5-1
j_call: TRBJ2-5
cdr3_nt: TGCGCCAGCAGCTTTAGCGGGCCGCAACAAGAGACCCAGTACTTC
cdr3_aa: CASSFSGPQQETQYF

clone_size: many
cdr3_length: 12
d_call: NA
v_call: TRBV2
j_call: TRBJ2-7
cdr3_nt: TGTGCCAGCCTCTTCGACTCCTACGAGCAGTACTTC
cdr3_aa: CASLFDSYEQYF

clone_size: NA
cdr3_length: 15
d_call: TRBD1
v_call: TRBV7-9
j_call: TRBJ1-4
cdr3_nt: TGTGCCAGCAGCTTAGATACAGGGGCGCATGAAAAACTGTTTTTT
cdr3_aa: CASSLDTGAHEKLFF

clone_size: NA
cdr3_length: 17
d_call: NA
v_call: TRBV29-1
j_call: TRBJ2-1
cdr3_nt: TGCAGCGTTGAAATGGATCTAAGGGGTTTTTGGTACAATGAGCAGTTCTTC
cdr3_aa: CSVEMDLRGFWYNEQFF

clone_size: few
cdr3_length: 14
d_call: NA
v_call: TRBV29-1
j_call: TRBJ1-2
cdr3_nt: TGCAGCGTTGGATTACGGCAGGTTAACTATGGCTACACCTTC
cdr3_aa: CSVGLRQVNYGYTF

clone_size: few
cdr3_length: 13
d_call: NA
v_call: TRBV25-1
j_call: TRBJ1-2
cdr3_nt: TGTGCCAGCAGTGAATGGGACCTCTATGGCTACACCTTC
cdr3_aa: CASSEWDLYGYTF

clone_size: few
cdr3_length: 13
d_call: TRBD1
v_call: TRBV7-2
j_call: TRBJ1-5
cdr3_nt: TGTGCCAGCAGCACAGGGGGCAATCAGCCCCAGCATTTT
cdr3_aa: CASSTGGNQPQHF

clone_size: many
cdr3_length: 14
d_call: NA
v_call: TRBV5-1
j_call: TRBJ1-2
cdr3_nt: TGCGCCAGCAGCACTGACAGCAGTACCTATGGCTACACCTTC
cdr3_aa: CASSTDSSTYGYTF